This T cell receptor (beta chain) derives from a study of T cell responses to AZD1222 COVID-19 vaccine. Study results and limitations: Repertoires were sampled only after the peak T cell response. Only a handful of AZD1222 recipients, more than five in all, had baseline seropositivity. With dominance at 160-218 and 743-854, vaccine-associated CD4 TCRs spanned spike.

This clone was seen just once. Its antigen is still unknown. Some second doses came at about 4 weeks and others at about 12 weeks; these were pooled. The method was immunoSEQ multiplex PCR; TCRdb's version includes in-frame clones alone and lacks a portion of them. The top ten hold about 1.5% of the sample, which has 180,000 or so clones, about 91% seen once. This sequence was found in an adult who received the AZD1222 COVID-19 vaccine. The sequencing here drew on peripheral blood, taken 28 days after the second AZD1222 dose.

This CDR3 reads CASSLGGRVGNEQFF. The CDR3 nucleotides are TGTGCCAGCAGCTTAGGTGGGAGGGTAGGAAATGAGCAGTTCTTC. The genes are TRBV7-9 and TRBJ2-1; 7 positions match TRBD2. Losses at the gene ends were 1 base for V and 7 bases for J; bases not matched to a gene: 7. Germline V gene lookup returns CDR1 SEHNR and CDR2 FQNEAQ (reference sequence). There are 15 residues in the CDR3. The whole variable domain, remainder taken from reference TRBV7-9 and TRBJ2-1, is DTGVSQNPRHKITKRGQNVTFRCDPISEHNRLYWYRQTLGQGPEFLTYFQNEAQLEKSRLLSDRFSAERPKGSFSTLEIQRTEQGDSAMYLCASSLGGRVGNEQFFGPGTRLTVL.